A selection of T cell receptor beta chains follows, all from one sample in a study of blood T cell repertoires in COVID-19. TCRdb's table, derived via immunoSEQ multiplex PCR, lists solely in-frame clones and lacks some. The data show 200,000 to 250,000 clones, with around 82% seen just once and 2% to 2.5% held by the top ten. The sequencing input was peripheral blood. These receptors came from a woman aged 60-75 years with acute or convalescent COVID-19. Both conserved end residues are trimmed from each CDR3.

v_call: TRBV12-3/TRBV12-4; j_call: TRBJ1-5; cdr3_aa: ASTGGPNQPQH
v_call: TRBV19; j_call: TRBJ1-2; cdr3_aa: ASSSQGYYGYT
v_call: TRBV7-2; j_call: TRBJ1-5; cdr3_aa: ASSFRTGSNQPQH
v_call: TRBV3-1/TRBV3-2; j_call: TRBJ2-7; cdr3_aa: ASSQVWGHEQY
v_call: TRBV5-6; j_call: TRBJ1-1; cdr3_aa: ASSPTGGEDTEAF
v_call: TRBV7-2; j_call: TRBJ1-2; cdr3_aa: ASSPGSPNYGYT
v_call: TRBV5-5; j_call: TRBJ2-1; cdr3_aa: ASSQVGQEYNEQF
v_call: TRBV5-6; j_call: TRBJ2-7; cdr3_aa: ASSLRDNPYEQY
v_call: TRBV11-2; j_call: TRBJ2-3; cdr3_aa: ASSLDLRLQTTDTQY
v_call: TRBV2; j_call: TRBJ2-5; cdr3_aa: ASSEAGLAAETQY
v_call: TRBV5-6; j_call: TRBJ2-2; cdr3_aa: ASSKTAGGPSGELF
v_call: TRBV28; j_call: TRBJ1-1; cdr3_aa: ASSSGGSGNTEAF
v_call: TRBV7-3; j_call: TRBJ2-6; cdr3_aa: ASSSSGANVLT
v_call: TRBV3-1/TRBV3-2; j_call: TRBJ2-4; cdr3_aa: ASSQDPSSEGIQY
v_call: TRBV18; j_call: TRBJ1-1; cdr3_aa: ASSPTGMDTEAF
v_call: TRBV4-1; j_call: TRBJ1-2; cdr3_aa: ASSQAGSGTYGYT
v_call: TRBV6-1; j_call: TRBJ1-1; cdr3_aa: ASSDLRSRIEAF
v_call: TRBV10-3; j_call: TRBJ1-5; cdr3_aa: AISGTDSNQPQH
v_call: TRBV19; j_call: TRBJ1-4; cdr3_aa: ASKYGTNEKLF
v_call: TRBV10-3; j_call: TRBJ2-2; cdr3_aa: AISRTANTGELF
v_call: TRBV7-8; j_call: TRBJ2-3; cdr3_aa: ASSTSGGRDTQY
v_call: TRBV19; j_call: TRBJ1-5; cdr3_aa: ASSIRDSSSNQPQH